What follows describes a single TCR beta chain. The V gene's germline CDR1 is SGDLS and CDR2 YYNGEE. The CDR3 consists of 17 residues. Trimming took 4 bases from V and 6 from J, leaving 25 bases between them. The data originate from a study of CD8 T cells in Susac syndrome. Reverse transcription used about 0.45 to 1 ug RNA and random hexamers. The method of amplification for TCR beta CDR3 was immunoSEQ multiplex PCR, covering 54 Vbeta and 13 Jbeta. TCRdb itself ran the immunoSEQ multiplex PCR reads through MiXCR, one entry per CDR3 protein. The sample holds about 150,000 distinct CDR3 sequences; approximately 93% are singletons and the top ten take roughly 0.1%. Negative isolation was applied to CD8+ and CD4+ T cells, and FACS enrichment was applied to TEMRA cells.

The chain joins TRBV9 to TRBJ1-2, with a weak D call TRBD1 (5 bases). Sequenced: CD4+ T cells from PBMCs. The source of this sequence is a human donor with multiple sclerosis. The DNA of the CDR3 is TGTGCCAGCAGCTTGAGAGATCCCGGGACGGAAGTAGATGGCTACACCTTC. Amino acid sequence: CASSLRDPGTEVDGYTF.